This paragraph reports one T cell receptor (beta chain). What it recognizes is unknown. This entry belongs to a study of long-term antiretroviral therapy in people with HIV. Researchers ran immunoSEQ v3.0 at survey level. Assay: immunoSEQ multiplex PCR; the TCRdb copy retains only in-frame clones and omits some. The table has 25,000 to 40,000 clones, approximately 96% seen once. The V gene's germline CDR1 is MNHEY and CDR2 SMNVEV (reference sequence). V was clipped by 5 bases and J by 2 bases; unmatched bases: 10. This CDR3 has 17 amino acids. It was in the United States that all participants with HIV were treated. Going into DNA extraction, samples held roughly 0.9-11 million cryopreserved PBMC. Broader study findings: The study found narrower CDR3 length ranges in HIV repertoires than in controls. ART adherence was not documented, and neither viral resistance nor therapy changes had any data.

The source is a man under 40 with HIV. This rearrangement joins TRBV27 to TRBJ1-5; TRBD1 matches 9 bases. Sequenced here: unsorted PBMCs, sampled roughly 6.9 years after starting antiretroviral therapy. CDR3 region: CASSLAGQGGGNQPQHF. The CDR3 region has the DNA TGTGCCAGCAGTCTCGCGGGACAGGGCGGGGGCAATCAGCCCCAGCATTTT.